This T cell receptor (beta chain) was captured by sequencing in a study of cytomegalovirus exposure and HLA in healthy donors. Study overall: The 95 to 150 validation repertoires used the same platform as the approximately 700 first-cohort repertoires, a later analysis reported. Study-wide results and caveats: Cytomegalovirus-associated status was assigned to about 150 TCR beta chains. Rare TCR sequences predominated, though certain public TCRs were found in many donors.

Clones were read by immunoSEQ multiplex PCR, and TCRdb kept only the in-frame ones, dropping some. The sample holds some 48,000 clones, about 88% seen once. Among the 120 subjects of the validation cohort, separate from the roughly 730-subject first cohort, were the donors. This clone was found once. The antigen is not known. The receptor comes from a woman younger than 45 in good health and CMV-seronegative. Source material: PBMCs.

The CDR3 reads CASSLMLAGAYEQYF. The CDR3 region has the DNA TGTGCCAGCAGTTTAATGCTAGCGGGAGCCTACGAGCAGTACTTC. The chain combines TRBV27 with TRBJ2-7; TRBD2 matches 10 bases. Germline-derived CDR1 and CDR2 are MNHEY and SMNVEV (reference sequence). The CDR3 is 15 residues long. V was pared by 2 bases and J by 2 bases, with 3 bases of the junction left unmatched.